This T cell receptor (beta chain) was identified during a study of blood T cell repertoires in COVID-19. Across the study: PBMCs, B-cell-depleted T cells, or T cells were the source of the cDNA or gDNA that made up the material.

Libraries were prepared by immunoSEQ multiplex PCR; TCRdb keeps only in-frame clonotypes and omits some of them. The data contain about 670,000 clones, more than 80% of them seen just once; the ten biggest clones take up about 0.26%. This CDR3 contains 14 residues. V was cut by 5 bases and J by 4 bases, with 14 bases left in between. The germline gives CDR1 SGHTA, CDR2 FQGNSA. Sequencing was done on a sample of peripheral blood. The receptor comes from a woman aged 18-30 years with acute or convalescent COVID-19. The chain links TRBV7-2 to TRBJ1-2; D remains ambiguous. DNA for the CDR3: TGTGCCAGCAGCCCGCCGTTAGTCCCCTATGGCTACACCTTC. Protein sequence: CASSPPLVPYGYTF.